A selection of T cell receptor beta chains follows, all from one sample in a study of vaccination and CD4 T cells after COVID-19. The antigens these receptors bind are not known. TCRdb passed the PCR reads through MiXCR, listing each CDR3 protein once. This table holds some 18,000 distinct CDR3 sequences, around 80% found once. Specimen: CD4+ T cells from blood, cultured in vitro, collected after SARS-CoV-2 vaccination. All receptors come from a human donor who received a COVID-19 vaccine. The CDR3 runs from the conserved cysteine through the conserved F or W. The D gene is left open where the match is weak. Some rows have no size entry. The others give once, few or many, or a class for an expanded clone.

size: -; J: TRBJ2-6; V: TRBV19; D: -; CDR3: CASSSQSEGANVLTF; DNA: TGTGCCAGTAGTTCCCAGTCCGAGGGGGCCAACGTCCTGACTTTC
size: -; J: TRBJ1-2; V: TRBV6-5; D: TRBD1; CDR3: CASSYSDRGDGYTF; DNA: TGTGCCAGCAGTTACTCGGACAGGGGGGATGGCTACACCTTC
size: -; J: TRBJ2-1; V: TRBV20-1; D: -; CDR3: CSARDWTANNEQFF; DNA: TGCAGTGCTAGAGATTGGACAGCGAACAATGAGCAGTTCTTC
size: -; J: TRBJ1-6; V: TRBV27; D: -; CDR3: CASRQGVVSPLHF; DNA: TGTGCCAGCAGACAGGGAGTAGTTTCACCCCTCCACTTT
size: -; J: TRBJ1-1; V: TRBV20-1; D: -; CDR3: CSARGGNTEAFF; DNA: TGCAGTGCTAGAGGAGGAAATACTGAAGCTTTCTTT
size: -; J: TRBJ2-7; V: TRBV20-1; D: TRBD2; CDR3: CSGSGNSYEQYF; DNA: TGCAGTGGTAGCGGGAACTCCTACGAGCAGTACTTC
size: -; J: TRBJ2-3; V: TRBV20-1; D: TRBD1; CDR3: CSARGPGQGIDTQYF; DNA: TGCAGTGCTAGAGGCCCGGGACAGGGAATAGATACGCAGTATTTT
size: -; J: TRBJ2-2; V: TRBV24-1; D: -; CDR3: CATSALLGRNTNTGELFF; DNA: TGTGCCACCAGTGCCCTTCTTGGCAGAAATACGAACACCGGGGAGCTGTTTTTT
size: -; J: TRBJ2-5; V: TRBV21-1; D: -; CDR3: CASSKAGTQETQYF; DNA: TGTGCCAGCAGCAAAGCCGGGACACAAGAGACCCAGTACTTC
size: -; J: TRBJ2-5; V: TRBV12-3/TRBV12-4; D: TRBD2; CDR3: CASSRWTSGVSETQYF; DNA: TGTGCCAGCAGTCGATGGACTAGCGGGGTTTCGGAGACCCAGTACTTC
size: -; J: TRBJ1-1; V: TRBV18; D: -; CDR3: CASSPPQGLMNTEAFF; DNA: TGTGCCAGCTCACCACCCCAGGGACTCATGAACACTGAAGCTTTCTTT
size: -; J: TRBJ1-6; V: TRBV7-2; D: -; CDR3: CASSAFNSPLHF; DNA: TGTGCCAGCAGCGCATTTAATTCACCCCTCCACTTT
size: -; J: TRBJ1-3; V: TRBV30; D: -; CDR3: CAWRGLSRAGNTIYF; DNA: TGTGCCTGGAGGGGGCTATCGCGGGCTGGAAACACCATATATTTT
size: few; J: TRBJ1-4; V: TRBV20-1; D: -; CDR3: CSARDQARGIKLFF; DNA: TGCAGTGCTAGAGATCAGGCTCGGGGAATAAAACTGTTTTTT
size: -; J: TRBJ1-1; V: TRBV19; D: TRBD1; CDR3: CASIRDRGNTEAFF; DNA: TGTGCCAGTATCCGGGACAGGGGTAACACTGAAGCTTTCTTT
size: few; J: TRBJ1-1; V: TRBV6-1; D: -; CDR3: CASSEGTAEAFF; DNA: TGTGCCAGCAGTGAAGGGACTGCTGAAGCTTTCTTT
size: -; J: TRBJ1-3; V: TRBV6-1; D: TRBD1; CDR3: CASRAQGEPSGNTIYF; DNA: TGTGCCAGCAGAGCTCAGGGGGAGCCCTCTGGAAACACCATATATTTT
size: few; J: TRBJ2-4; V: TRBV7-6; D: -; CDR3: CASSLNRENIQYF; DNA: TGTGCCAGCAGCTTAAATCGAGAAAACATTCAGTACTTC
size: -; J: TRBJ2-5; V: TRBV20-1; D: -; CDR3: CSARDRGETQYF; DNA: TGCAGTGCTAGAGACAGGGGTGAGACCCAGTACTTC
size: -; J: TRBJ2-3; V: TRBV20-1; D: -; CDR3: CSARDGGRGGRDTQYF; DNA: TGCAGTGCTAGAGATGGCGGCCGAGGCGGCCGAGATACGCAGTATTTT
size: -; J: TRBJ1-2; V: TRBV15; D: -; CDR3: CATSRDGVGDGYTF; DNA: TGTGCCACCAGCAGAGATGGGGTAGGCGATGGCTACACCTTC
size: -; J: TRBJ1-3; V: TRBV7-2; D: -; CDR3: CASSLSFGRNTIYF; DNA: TGTGCCAGCAGCTTGAGTTTCGGGAGGAACACCATATATTTT
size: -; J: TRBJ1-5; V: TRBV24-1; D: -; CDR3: CATSVTSNQPQHF; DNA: TGTGCCACCAGTGTAACTAGCAATCAGCCCCAGCATTTT
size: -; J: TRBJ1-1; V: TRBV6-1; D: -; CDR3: CASSEAWGREAFF; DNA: TGTGCCAGCAGTGAAGCGTGGGGGCGAGAAGCTTTCTTT
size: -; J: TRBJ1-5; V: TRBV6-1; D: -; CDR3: CASSEERGLGVSEQPQHF; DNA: TGTGCCAGCAGTGAAGAGAGGGGGTTGGGGGTATCAGAGCAGCCCCAGCATTTT
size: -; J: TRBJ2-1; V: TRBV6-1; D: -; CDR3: CASTPTQGNEQFF; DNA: TGTGCCAGCACCCCCACCCAGGGCAATGAGCAGTTCTTC
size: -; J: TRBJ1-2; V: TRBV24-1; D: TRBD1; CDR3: CATSKTGEGFYGYTF; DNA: TGTGCCACCAGCAAGACAGGGGAGGGTTTCTATGGCTACACCTTC
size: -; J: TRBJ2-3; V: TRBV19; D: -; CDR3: CASRAESTDTQYF; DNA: TGTGCCTCACGGGCGGAAAGCACAGATACGCAGTATTTT
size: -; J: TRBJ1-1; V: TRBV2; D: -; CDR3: CASGTGDPEAFF; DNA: TGTGCCAGCGGGACGGGGGACCCTGAAGCTTTCTTT
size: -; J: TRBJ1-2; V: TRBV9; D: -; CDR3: CASSPRGAPNYGYTF; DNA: TGTGCCAGCAGCCCAAGGGGGGCGCCTAACTATGGCTACACCTTC